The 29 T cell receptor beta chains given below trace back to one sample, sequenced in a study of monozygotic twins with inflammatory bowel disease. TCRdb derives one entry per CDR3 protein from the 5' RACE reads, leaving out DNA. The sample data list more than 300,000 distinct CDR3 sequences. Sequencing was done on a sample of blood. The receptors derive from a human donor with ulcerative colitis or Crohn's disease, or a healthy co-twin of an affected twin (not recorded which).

The CDR3 spells CASSLPGLAGAGPQETQYF. This chain links TRBV11-2 with TRBJ2-5; the TRBD2 assignment by TCRdb is unverifiable without DNA. Germline CDR1 and CDR2: SGHAT and FQNNGV. This CDR3 is 19 amino acids long. Variable domain in full (rest from reference TRBV11-2 and TRBJ2-5): EAGVAQSPRYKIIEKRQSVAFWCNPISGHATLYWYQQILGQGPKLLIQFQNNGVVDDSQLPKDRFSAERLKGVDSTLKIQPAKLEDSAVYLCASSLPGLAGAGPQETQYFGPGTRLLVL.

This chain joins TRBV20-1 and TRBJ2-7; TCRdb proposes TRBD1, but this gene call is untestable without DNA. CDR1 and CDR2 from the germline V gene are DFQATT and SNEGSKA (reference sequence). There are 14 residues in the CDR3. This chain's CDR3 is CSASQQGVTYEQYF.

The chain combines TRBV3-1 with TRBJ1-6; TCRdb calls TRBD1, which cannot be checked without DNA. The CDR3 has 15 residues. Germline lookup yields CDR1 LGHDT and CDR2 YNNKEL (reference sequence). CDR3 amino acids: CASSQGQGGNSPLHF.

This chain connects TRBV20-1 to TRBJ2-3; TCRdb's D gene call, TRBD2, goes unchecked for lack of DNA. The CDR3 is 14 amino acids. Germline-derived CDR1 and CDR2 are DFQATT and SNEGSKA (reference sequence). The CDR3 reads CSAPRLAVTDTQYF.

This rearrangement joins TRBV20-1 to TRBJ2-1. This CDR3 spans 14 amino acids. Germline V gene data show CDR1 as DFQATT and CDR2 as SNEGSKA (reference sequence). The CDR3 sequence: CSARSQTWGNEQFF.

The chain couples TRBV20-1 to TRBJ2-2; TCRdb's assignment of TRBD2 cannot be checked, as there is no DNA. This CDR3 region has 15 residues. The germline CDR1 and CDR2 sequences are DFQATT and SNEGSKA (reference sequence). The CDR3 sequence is CSASLAGRYTGELFF.

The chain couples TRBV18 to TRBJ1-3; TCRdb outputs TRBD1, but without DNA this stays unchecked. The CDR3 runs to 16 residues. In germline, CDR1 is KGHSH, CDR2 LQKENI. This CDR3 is CASSPYREDTGNTIYF.

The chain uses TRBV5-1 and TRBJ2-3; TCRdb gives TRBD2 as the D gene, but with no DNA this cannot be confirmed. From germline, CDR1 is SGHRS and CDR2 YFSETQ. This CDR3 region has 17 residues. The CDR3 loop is CASSPGSGSSSTDTQYF. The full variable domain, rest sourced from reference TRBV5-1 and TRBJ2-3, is KAGVTQTPRYLIKTRGQQVTLSCSPISGHRSVSWYQQTPGQGLQFLFEYFSETQRNKGNFPGRFSGRQFSNSRSEMNVSTLELGDSALYLCASSPGSGSSSTDTQYFGPGTRLTVL.

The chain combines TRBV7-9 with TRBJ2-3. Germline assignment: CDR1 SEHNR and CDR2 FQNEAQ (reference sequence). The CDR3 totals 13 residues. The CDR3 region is CASSYGVTDTQYF.

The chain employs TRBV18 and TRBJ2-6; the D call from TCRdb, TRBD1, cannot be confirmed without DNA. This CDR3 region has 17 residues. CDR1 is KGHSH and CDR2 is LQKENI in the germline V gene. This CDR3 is CASSPRTGNSGANVLTF.

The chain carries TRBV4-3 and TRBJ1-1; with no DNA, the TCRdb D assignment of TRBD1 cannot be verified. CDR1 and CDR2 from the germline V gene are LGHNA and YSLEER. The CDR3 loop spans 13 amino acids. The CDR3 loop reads CASSPRQGPEAFF.

The CDR3 loop is CASSTRLAGDTDTQYF. The chain couples TRBV7-2 to TRBJ2-3; absent DNA, TCRdb's TRBD2 call cannot be checked. This CDR3 spans 16 amino acids. Germline CDR1 reads SGHTA; CDR2 reads FQGNSA.

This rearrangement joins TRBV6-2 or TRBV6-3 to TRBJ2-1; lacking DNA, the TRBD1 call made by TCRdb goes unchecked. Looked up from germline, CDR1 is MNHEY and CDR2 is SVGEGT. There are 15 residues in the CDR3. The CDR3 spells CASSYSGGIYNEQFF.

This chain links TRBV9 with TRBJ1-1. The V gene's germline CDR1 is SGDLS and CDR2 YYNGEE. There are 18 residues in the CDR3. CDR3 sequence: CASSFSTTRTAMNTEAFF.

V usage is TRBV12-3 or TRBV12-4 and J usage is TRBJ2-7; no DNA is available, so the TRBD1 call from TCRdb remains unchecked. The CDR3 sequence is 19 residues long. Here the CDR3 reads CASSLDSPWGSAISYEQYF.

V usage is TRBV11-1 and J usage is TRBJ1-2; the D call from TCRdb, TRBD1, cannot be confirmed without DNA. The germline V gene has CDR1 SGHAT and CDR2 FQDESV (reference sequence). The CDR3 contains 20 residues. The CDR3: CASNWGQGTVPGGGTYGYTF. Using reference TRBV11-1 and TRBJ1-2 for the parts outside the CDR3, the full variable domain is EAEVAQSPRYKITEKSQAVAFWCDPISGHATLYWYRQILGQGPELLVQFQDESVVDDSQLPKDRFSAERLKGVDSTLKIQPAELGDSAMYLCASNWGQGTVPGGGTYGYTFGSGTRLTVV.

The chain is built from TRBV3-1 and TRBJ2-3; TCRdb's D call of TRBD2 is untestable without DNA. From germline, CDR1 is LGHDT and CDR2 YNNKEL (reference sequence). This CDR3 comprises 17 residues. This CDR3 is CASSQATSGGARDTQYF.

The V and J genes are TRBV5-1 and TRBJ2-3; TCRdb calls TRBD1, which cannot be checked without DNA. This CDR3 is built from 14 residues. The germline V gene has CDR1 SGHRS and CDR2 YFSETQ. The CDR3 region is CASSFAQGTDTQYF.

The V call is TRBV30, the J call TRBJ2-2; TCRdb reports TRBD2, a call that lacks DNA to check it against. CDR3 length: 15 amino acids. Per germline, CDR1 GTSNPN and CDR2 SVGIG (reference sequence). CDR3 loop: CASRHVEGNTGELFF.

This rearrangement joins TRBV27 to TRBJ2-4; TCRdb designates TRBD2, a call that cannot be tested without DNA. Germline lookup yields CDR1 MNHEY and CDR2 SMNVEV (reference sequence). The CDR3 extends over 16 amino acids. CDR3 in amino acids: CASSLLGGRAKNIQYF.

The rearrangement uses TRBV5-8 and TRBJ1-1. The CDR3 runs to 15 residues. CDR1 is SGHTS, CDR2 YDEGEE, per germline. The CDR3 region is CASSFARSSATEAFF.

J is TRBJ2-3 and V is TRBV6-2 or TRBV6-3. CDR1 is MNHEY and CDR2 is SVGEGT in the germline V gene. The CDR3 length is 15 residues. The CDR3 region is CASDHHFVVTDTQYF.

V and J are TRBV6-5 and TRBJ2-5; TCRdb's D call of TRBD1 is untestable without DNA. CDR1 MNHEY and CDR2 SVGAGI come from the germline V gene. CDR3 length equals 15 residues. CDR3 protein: CASSFWDRGVETQYF.

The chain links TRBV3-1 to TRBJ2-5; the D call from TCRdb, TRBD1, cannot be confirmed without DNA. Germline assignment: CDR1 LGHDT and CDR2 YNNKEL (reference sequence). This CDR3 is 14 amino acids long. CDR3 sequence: CASSQTGTQETQYF.

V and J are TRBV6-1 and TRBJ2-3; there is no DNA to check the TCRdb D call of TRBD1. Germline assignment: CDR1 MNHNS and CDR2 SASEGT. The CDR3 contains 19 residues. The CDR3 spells CASSHRSRRDRGSTDTQYF.

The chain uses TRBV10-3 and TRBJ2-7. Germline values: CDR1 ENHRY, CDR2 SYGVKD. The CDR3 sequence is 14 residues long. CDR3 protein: CAISDDQGLYEQYF.

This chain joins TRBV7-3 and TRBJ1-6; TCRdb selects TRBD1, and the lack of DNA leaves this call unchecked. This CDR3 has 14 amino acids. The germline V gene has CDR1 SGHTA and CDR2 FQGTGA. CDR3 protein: CASSRGQSNSPLHF.

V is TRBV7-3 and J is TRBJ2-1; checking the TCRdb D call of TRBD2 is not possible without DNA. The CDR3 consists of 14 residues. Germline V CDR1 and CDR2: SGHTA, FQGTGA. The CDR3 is CASSFSGGAVEQFF. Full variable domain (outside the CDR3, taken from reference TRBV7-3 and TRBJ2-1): GAGVSQTPSNKVTEKGKYVELRCDPISGHTALYWYRQSLGQGPEFLIYFQGTGAADDSGLPNDRFFAVRPEGSVSTLKIQRTERGDSAVYLCASSFSGGAVEQFFGPGTRLTVL.

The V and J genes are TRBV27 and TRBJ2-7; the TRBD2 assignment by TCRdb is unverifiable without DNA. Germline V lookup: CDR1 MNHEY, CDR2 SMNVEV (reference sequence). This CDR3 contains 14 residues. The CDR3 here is CASSLARAISEQYF.